Described below is a single T cell receptor beta chain sequence and its context. The CDR3 runs 15 residues. The ends were cut back, 5 bases at V and 3 bases at J, with 17 bases in the middle. In germline, CDR1 is LNHDA, CDR2 SQIVND (reference sequence). The sample belongs to a study of blood T cell repertoires in COVID-19. Study-level background: COVID-19 samples collected from the United States, Italy and Spain covered acute and convalescent phases.

In the original processing: Counts of nucleated cells, estimated from reference gene primer amplification, were obtained. TCRdb keeps only in-frame clones here, not all; method: immunoSEQ multiplex PCR. The DNA gave D and trimming, while V, J and clone size come from that table. This table has about 73,000 clones, 82% appearing once. This rearrangement joins TRBV19 to TRBJ2-7, with D possibly being TRBD1 (5 bases). This sequence originates from a woman in her sixties or seventies with acute or convalescent COVID-19. Sequences were obtained from peripheral blood. This CDR3 is CASSPRLGPNYEQYF. CDR3 in DNA: TGTGCCAGTAGTCCGCGCTTGGGGCCCAACTACGAGCAGTACTTC.